A selection of T cell receptor beta chains follows, all from one sample in a study of blood T cell repertoires in COVID-19. Profiling relied on immunoSEQ multiplex PCR, and the TCRdb table lists in-frame clones only, not all of them. The sample records over 150,000 clones, about 88% being singletons. The sequenced material came from peripheral blood. All receptors come from a middle-aged man with COVID-19, enrolled during active disease. The CDR3 runs from the conserved cysteine through the conserved F or W. D genes are given only for firm matches. Only some rows state a clone size, as once, few, many or a class for expanded clones.

NA | NA | TRBJ2-7 | TRBV12-2 | TGTGCAAGTCGCTCTGGCCTACTAGCCTCCTACGAGCAGTACTTC | CASRSGLLASYEQYF
NA | NA | TRBJ2-2 | TRBV6-5 | TGTGCCAGCAGCATGGGACAAGGCTATGGGGAGCTGTTTTTT | CASSMGQGYGELFF
once | TRBD2 | TRBJ2-3 | TRBV19 | TGTGCCAGTAGGGTAGCGGGGGCCGACACAGATATGCAGTATTTT | CASRVAGADTDMQYF
NA | TRBD1 | TRBJ1-2 | TRBV7-2 | TGTGCCAGCAGCTTAGCTACAGGGGGCTGGGGTGGCTACACCTTC | CASSLATGGWGGYTF
NA | NA | TRBJ2-5 | TRBV6-5 | TGTGCCAGCAAAGGACACCTGTACCAAGAGACCCAGTACTTC | CASKGHLYQETQYF
NA | TRBD2 | TRBJ2-1 | TRBV24-1 | TGTGCCACCTCAACCGGGAGGAACAATGAGCAGTTCTTC | CATSTGRNNEQFF
once | TRBD1 | TRBJ2-2 | TRBV6-2/TRBV6-3 | TGTGCCAGCAGTTACTACACTCCAGGGACAGGTGACACCGGGGAGCTGTTTTTT | CASSYYTPGTGDTGELFF
once | TRBD1 | TRBJ2-7 | TRBV5-6 | TGTGCCAGCAGCCTAACAGGGGTCGGCCTCCCCGAGCAGTACTTC | CASSLTGVGLPEQYF
NA | TRBD1 | TRBJ2-7 | TRBV6-5 | TGTGCCAGCAGTTACGACGGGACAGGGGGGTACGAGCAGTACTTC | CASSYDGTGGYEQYF
NA | TRBD2 | TRBJ2-5 | TRBV11-1 | TGTGCCAGCAGCTTAGAGGGACTAGCGAGACAAGAGACCCAGTACTTC | CASSLEGLARQETQYF
NA | TRBD2 | TRBJ2-3 | TRBV5-6 | TGTGCCAGCAGCTTCTTAGCGGGAGGTGTGGATACGCAGTATTTT | CASSFLAGGVDTQYF
NA | NA | TRBJ2-5 | TRBV18 | TGTGCCAGCTCACCAACAACAGGGTTTTTGTCGGAGACCCAGTACTTC | CASSPTTGFLSETQYF
NA | NA | TRBJ1-2 | TRBV6-5 | TGTGCCAGCGGCGGCGGGAACTATGGCTACACCTTC | CASGGGNYGYTF
few | TRBD1 | TRBJ1-2 | TRBV7-2 | TGTGCCAGCAGCGTTGGACAGGGTGTTCCAGATGGCTACACCTTC | CASSVGQGVPDGYTF
NA | NA | TRBJ1-5 | TRBV7-2 | TGTGCCAGCAGCTTAGATTCAGGCGGCAATCAGCCCCAGCATTTT | CASSLDSGGNQPQHF
few | TRBD2 | TRBJ2-5 | TRBV7-8 | TGTGCCAGCAGCTTAACCGGGACTACTCAAGAGACCCAGTACTTC | CASSLTGTTQETQYF
NA | TRBD2 | TRBJ2-1 | TRBV6-6 | TGTGCCAGCAGTCAGCTGACTAGCGGGATTACCTACAATGAGCAGTTCTTC | CASSQLTSGITYNEQFF
once | TRBD2 | TRBJ2-3 | TRBV9 | TGTGCCAGCGGCAGCGGGAACACAGATACGCAGTATTTT | CASGSGNTDTQYF
once | NA | TRBJ2-5 | TRBV5-5 | TGTGCCAGCAGCGCAACAGGGCAAGAGACCCAGTACTTC | CASSATGQETQYF
NA | TRBD1 | TRBJ2-7 | TRBV7-2 | TGTGCCAGCAGCCCGACAGGGGGACTCTACGAGCAGTACTTC | CASSPTGGLYEQYF
NA | TRBD1 | TRBJ1-3 | TRBV5-1 | TGCGCCAGCAGCACCACAGGGGGCCCCGGAAACACCATATATTTT | CASSTTGGPGNTIYF
NA | TRBD1 | TRBJ1-4 | TRBV4-3 | TGCGCCAGCAGCCAAGGGACAGGGGTTTATGCAACTAATGAAAAACTGTTTTTT | CASSQGTGVYATNEKLFF
once | TRBD2 | TRBJ2-7 | TRBV10-2 | TGCGCCAGCAGTGAGTTTGGCGGGGGGGCTTACGAGCAGTACTTC | CASSEFGGGAYEQYF
NA | NA | TRBJ2-7 | TRBV7-2 | TGTGCCAGCAGCCCTGAGGTCTCCTACGAGCAGTACTTC | CASSPEVSYEQYF